The entry below describes one T cell receptor (beta chain). Its antigen is as yet unknown. The sample belongs to a study of PD-1 blockade in mismatch repair-deficient tumors. Turning to the study itself: Patients had 11 to 13 mismatch repair-deficient cancer types and were previously treated and progressing. Study-wide findings and caveats: After pembrolizumab, tumor-resident clones rose rapidly, then generally contracted before radiologic responses.

The method was immunoSEQ multiplex PCR; TCRdb's version includes in-frame clones alone and lacks a portion of them. Altogether more than 90,000 clones are present, over 60% being singletons, with the ten largest covering about 5.1%. V shed 0 bases and J shed 6 bases, with 12 bases lying between them. The CDR3 spans 15 residues. Germline V gene lookup returns CDR1 LGHNA and CDR2 YNFKEQ. Mismatch repair deficiency was confirmed in all patients, by PCR or immunohistochemistry. The sequences come from peripheral blood, collected approximately 60 weeks after starting pembrolizumab. The sequence was collected from an adult with mismatch repair-deficient cancer. The rearrangement links TRBV4-2 to TRBJ1-5; D is possibly TRBD1 (6 bases). The CDR3: CASSQEGGQGQPQHF. The CDR3 coding sequence is TGTGCCAGCAGCCAAGAAGGGGGGCAGGGTCAGCCCCAGCATTTT.